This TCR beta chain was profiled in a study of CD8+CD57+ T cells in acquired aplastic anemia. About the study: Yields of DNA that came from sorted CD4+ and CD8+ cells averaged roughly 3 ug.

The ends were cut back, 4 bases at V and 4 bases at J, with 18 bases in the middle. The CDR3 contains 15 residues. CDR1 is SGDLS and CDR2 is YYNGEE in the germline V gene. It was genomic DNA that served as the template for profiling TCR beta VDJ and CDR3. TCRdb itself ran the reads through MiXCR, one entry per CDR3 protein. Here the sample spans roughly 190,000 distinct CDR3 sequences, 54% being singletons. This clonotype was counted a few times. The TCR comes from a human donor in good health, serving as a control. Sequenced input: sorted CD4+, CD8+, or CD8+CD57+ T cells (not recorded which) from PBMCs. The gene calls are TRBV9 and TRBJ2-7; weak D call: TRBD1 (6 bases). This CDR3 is CASSPRAGTPYEQYF. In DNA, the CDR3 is TGTGCCAGCAGCCCCCGGGCCGGGACACCGTACGAGCAGTACTTC.